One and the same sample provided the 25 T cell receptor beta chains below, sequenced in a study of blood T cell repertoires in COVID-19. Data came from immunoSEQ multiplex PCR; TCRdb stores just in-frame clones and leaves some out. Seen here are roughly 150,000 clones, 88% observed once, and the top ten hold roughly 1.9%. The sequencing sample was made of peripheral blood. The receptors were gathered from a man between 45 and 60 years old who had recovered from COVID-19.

CDR3 in amino acids: CAMKRGLHEQYF. DNA for the CDR3: TGTGCCATGAAGAGAGGGTTACACGAGCAGTACTTC. The V call is TRBV5-4, the J call TRBJ2-7, with a tentative D call TRBD2 (5 bases). V was pared by 9 bases and J by 5 bases, with 15 bases between. Germline V CDR1 and CDR2: SGHNT, YYREEE (reference sequence). The CDR3 is 12 amino acids.

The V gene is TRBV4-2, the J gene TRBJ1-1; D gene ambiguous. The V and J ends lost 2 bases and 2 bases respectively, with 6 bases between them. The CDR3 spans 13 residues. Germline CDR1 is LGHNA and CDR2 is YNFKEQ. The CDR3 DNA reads TGTGCCAGCAGCCAATTTATAAACACTGAAGCTTTCTTT. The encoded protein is CASSQFINTEAFF.

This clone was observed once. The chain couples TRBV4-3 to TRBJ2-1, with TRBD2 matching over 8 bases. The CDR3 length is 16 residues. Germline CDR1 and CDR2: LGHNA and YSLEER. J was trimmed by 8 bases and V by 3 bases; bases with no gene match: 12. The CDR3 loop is CASSQLSSGTADEQFF. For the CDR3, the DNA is TGCGCCAGCAGCCAGCTTAGTAGCGGGACGGCGGATGAGCAGTTCTTC.

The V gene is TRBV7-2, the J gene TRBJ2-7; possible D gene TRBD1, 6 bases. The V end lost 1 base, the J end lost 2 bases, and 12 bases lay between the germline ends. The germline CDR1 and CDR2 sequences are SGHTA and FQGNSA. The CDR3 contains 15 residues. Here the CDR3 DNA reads TGTGCCAGCAGCTTAGACTCAGGGGCGCCCTACGAGCAGTACTTC. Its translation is CASSLDSGAPYEQYF.

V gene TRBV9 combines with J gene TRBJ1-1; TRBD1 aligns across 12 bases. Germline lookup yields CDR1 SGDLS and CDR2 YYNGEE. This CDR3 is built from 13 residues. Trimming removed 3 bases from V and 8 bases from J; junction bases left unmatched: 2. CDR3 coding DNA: TGTGCCAGCAGCGCCGGGACAGGGGGCGAAGCTTTCTTT. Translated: CASSAGTGGEAFF.

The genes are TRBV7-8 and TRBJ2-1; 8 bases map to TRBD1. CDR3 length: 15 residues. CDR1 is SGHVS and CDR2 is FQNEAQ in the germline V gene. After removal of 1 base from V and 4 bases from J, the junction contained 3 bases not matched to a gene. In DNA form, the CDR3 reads TGTGCCAGCAGCTTAGTCGGACAGGGATACAATGAGCAGTTCTTC. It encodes CASSLVGQGYNEQFF.

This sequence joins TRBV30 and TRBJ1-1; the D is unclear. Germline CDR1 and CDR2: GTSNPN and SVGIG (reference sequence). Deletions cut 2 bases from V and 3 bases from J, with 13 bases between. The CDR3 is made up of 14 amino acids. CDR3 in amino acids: CAWSRPMHYTEAFF. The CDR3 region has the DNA TGTGCCTGGAGTCGTCCAATGCACTACACTGAAGCTTTCTTT.

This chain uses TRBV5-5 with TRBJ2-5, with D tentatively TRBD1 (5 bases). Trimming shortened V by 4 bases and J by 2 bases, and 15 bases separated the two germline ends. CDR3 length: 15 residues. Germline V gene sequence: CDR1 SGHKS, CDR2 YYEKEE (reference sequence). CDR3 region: CASSRLTAGQETQYF. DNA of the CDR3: TGTGCCAGCAGCCGTCTCACCGCAGGGCAAGAGACCCAGTACTTC.

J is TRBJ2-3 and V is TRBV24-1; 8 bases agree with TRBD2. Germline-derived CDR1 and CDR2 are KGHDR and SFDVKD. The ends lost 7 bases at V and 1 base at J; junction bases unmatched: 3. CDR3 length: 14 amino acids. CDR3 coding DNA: TGTGCCACCAGCCAAGCGGGGGGCACAGATACGCAGTATTTT. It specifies CATSQAGGTDTQYF.

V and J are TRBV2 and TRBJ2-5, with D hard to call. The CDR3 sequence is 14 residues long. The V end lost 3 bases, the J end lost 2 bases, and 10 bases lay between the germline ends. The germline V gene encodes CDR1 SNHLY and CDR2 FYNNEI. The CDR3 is CASSDLYSQETQYF. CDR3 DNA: TGTGCCAGCAGTGATCTTTACAGTCAAGAGACCCAGTACTTC.

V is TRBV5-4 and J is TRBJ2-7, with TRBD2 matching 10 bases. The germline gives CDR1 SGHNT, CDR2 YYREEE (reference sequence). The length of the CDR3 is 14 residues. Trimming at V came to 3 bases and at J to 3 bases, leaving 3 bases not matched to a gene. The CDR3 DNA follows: TGTGCCAGCAGCTCTAGCGGGAGAATCTACGAGCAGTACTTC. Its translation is CASSSSGRIYEQYF.

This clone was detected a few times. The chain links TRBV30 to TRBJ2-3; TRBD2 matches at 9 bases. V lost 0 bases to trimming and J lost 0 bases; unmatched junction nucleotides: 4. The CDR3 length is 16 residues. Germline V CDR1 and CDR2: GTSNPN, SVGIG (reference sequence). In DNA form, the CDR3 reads TGTGCCTGGAGTGTATTTAGCGGGGGTAGCACAGATACGCAGTATTTT. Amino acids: CAWSVFSGGSTDTQYF.

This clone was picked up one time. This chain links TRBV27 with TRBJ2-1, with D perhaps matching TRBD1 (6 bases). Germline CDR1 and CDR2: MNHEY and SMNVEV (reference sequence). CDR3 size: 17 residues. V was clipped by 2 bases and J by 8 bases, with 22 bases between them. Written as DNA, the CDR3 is TGTGCCAGCAGTTTACCCCAGGGGCGGCTCATAAGGGATGAGCAGTTCTTC. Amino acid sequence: CASSLPQGRLIRDEQFF.

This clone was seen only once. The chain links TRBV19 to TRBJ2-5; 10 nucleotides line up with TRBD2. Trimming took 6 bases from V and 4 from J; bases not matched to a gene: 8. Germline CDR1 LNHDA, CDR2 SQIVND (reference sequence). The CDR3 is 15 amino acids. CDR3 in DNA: TGTGCCAGTAGGAGGGCTAGCGGGAGCCGAGAGACCCAGTACTTC. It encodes CASRRASGSRETQYF.

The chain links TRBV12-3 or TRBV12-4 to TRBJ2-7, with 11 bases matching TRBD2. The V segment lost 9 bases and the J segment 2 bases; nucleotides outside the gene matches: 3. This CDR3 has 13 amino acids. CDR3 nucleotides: TGTGCCAGTTTAGCGGGAGGGGCCTACGAGCAGTACTTC. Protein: CASLAGGAYEQYF.

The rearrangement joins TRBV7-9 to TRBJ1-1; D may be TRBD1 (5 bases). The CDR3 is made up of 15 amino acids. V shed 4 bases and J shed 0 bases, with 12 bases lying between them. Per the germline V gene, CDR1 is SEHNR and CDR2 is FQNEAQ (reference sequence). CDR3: CASSSRQLLNTEAFF. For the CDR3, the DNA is TGTGCCAGCAGCTCCCGACAGCTACTGAACACTGAAGCTTTCTTT.

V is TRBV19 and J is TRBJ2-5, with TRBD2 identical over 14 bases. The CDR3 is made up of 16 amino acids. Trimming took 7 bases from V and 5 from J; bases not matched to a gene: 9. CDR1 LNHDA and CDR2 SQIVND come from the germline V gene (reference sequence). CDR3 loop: CASTRLAGGPWETQYF. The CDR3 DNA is TGTGCCAGTACCAGACTAGCGGGAGGGCCTTGGGAGACCCAGTACTTC.

CDR3 protein: CASSLTTVNTGELFF. DNA of the CDR3: TGCGCCAGCAGCTTGACCACGGTGAACACCGGGGAGCTGTTTTTT. This rearrangement joins TRBV5-1 to TRBJ2-2; D remains unclear. CDR3 length equals 15 residues. Deletions cut 1 base from V and 1 base from J, with 8 bases between. Germline V gene sequence: CDR1 SGHRS, CDR2 YFSETQ.

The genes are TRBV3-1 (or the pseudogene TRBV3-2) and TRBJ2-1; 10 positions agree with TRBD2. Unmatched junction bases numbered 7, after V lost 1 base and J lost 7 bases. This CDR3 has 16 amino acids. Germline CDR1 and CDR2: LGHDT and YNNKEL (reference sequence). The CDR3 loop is CASSQVEASGSNEQFF. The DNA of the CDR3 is TGTGCCAGCAGCCAAGTTGAGGCTAGCGGGAGTAATGAGCAGTTCTTC.

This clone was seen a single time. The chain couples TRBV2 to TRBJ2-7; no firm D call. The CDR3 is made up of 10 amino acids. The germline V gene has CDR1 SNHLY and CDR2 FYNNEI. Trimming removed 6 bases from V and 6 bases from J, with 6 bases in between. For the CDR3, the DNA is TGTGCCAGCAGGTACGGCGAGCAGTACTTC. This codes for CASRYGEQYF.

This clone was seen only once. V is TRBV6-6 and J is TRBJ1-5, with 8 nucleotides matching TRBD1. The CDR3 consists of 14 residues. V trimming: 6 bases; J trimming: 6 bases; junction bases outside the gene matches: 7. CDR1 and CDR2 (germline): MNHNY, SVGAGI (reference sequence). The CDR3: CASRLDRDGQPQHF. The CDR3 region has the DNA TGTGCCAGCAGACTGGACAGGGACGGTCAGCCCCAGCATTTT.

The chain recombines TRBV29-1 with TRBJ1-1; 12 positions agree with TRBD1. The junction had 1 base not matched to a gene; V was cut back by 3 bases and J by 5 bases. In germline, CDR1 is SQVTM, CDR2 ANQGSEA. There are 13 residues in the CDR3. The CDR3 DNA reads TGCAGCGTTGAGGGACAGGGGGCGACTGAAGCTTTCTTT. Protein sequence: CSVEGQGATEAFF.

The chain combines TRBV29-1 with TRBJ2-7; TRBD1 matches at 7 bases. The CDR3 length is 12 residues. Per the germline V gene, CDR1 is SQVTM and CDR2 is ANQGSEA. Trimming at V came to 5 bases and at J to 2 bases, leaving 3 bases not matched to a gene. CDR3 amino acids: CSVRGGAYEQYF. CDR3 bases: TGCAGCGTTCGAGGGGGCGCCTACGAGCAGTACTTC.

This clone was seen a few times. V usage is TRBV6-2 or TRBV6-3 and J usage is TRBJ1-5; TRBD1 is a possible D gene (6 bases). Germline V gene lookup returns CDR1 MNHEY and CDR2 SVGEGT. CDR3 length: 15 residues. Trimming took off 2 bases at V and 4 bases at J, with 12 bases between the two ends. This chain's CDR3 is CASSYGQGLNQPQHF. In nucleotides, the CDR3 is TGTGCCAGCAGTTACGGCCAGGGGCTGAATCAGCCCCAGCATTTT.

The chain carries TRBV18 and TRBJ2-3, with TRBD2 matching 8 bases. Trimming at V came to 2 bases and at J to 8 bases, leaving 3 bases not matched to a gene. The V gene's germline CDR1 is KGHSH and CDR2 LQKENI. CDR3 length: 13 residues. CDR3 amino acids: CASSPSTSATQYF. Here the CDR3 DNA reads TGTGCCAGCTCACCATCGACTAGCGCTACGCAGTATTTT.